This TCR beta chain came from a study of molecular identifiers for immune sequencing clone quantification. General study findings and limits: Among around 1 million naive cells, spiked Jurkat TCR RNA from a single cell was reportedly detectable.

With listed TCR primers and previously described methods, bulk TCR libraries were prepared. In TCRdb, the PCR reads were re-called with MiXCR into one record per CDR3 protein. The sample yields about 510,000 distinct CDR3 sequences, around 23% seen once. This clonotype came up a few times. Its antigen remains unidentified. Between roughly 20,000 and 1,100,000 sorted cells, with 10%, 30% or 50% RNA, yielded naive CD8 libraries. Naive CD8 T cells were picked out by sorting for CD8+CD4-CCR7+CD45RA+. This CDR3 has 15 amino acids. Germline V gene lookup returns CDR1 SGHTA and CDR2 FQGTGA. Trimming removed 5 bases from V and 9 bases from J; junction bases left unmatched: 8.

Sequencing was done on a sample of naive CD8+ T cells from blood, with Jurkat cell RNA spiked in. As to subset: FACS-sorted CD8+CD4-CCR7+CD45RA+ naive T cells. The chain carries TRBV7-3 and TRBJ2-1, with 12 bases fitting TRBD2. This TCR was sampled from a human donor in good health. Some libraries in this study had Jurkat cell RNA spiked in. CDR3 DNA sequence: TGTGCCAGCAGCCTGCTAGCGGGAGGGGCCGGTGAGCAGTTCTTC. Encoded protein: CASSLLAGGAGEQFF.